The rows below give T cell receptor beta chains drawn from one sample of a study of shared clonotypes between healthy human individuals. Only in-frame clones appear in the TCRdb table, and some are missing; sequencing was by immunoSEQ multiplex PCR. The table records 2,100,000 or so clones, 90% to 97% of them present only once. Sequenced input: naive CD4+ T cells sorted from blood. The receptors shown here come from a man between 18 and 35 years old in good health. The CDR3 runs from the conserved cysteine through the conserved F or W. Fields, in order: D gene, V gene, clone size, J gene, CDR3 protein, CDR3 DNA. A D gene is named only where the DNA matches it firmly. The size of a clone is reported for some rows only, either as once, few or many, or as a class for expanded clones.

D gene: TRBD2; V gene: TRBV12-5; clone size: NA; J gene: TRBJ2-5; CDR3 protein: CASRSGLAGSGTQYF; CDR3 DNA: TGTGCTAGTCGGTCGGGGCTAGCGGGATCTGGGACCCAGTACTTC
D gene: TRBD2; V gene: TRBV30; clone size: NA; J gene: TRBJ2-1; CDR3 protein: CAVAPGLAGDNEQFF; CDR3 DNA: TGTGCCGTCGCCCCGGGACTAGCGGGAGACAATGAGCAGTTCTTC
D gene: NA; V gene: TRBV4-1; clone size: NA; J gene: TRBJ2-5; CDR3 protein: CASSQPEVQETQYF; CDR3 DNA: TGCGCCAGCAGCCAACCAGAGGTACAAGAGACCCAGTACTTC
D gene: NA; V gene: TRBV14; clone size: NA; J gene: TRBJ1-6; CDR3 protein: CASSQLAISSYNSPLHF; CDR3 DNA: TGTGCCAGCAGCCAACTCGCCATTAGCTCCTATAATTCACCCCTCCACTTT
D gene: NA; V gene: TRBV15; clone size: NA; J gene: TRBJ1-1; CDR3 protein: CATSRLIGTEAFF; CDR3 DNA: TGTGCCACCAGCAGACTTATTGGCACTGAAGCTTTCTTT
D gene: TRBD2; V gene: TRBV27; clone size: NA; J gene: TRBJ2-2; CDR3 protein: CASSGLAGATGELFF; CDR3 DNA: TGTGCCAGCAGCGGACTAGCGGGCGCCACCGGGGAGCTGTTTTTT
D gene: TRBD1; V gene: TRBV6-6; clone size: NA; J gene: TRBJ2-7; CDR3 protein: CASSQGVYEQYF; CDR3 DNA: TGTGCCAGCAGTCAGGGGGTCTACGAGCAGTACTTC
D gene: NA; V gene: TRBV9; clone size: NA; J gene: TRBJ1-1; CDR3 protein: CASSLGPVNTEAFF; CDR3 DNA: TGTGCCAGCAGCTTAGGGCCAGTGAACACTGAAGCTTTCTTT
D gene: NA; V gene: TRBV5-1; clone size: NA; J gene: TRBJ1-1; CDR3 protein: CASSKEPGQGTEAFF; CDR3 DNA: TGCGCCAGCAGCAAGGAACCGGGGCAGGGAACTGAAGCTTTCTTT
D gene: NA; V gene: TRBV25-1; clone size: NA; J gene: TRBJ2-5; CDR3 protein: CASSRQGEGLKTQYF; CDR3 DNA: TGTGCCAGCAGCAGGCAGGGAGAGGGTTTAAAGACCCAGTACTTC
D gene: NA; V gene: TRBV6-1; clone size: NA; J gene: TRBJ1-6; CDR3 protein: CASNTDRRGNSPLHF; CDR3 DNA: TGTGCCAGCAACACCGACAGGCGAGGTAATTCACCCCTCCACTTT
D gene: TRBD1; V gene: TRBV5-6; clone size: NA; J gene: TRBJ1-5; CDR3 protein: CASSIMTGGELYQPQHF; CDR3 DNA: TGTGCCAGCAGCATCATGACAGGGGGCGAGCTCTATCAGCCCCAGCATTTT
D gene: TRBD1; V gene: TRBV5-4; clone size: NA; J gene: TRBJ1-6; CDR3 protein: CASSRDRDSPLYF; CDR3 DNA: TGTGCCAGCAGCCGGGACAGAGATTCACCCCTCTACTTT
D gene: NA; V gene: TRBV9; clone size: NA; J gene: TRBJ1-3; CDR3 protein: CASSVGIVEEFGNTIYF; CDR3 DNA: TGTGCCAGCAGCGTAGGAATAGTGGAAGAATTTGGAAACACCATATATTTT
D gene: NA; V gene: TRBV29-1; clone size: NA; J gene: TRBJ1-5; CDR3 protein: CSVESRLFVSNQPQHF; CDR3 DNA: TGCAGCGTTGAAAGTCGTCTATTCGTTAGCAATCAGCCCCAGCATTTT
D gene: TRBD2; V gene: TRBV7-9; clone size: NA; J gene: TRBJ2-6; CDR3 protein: CASSPWAGDSGANVLTF; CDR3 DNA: TGTGCCAGCAGCCCATGGGCGGGGGACTCTGGGGCCAACGTCCTGACTTTC
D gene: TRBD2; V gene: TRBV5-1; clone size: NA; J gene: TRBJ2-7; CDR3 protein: CASSPGTSGHEQYF; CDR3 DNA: TGCGCCAGCAGCCCGGGGACTAGCGGACACGAGCAGTACTTC
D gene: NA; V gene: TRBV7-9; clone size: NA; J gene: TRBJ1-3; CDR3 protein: CASSLGRWVGHGNTIYF; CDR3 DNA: TGTGCCAGCAGCTTAGGCCGGTGGGTTGGGCATGGAAACACCATATATTTT
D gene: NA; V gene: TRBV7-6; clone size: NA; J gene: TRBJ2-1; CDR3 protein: CASSLGLRDEQFF; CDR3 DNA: TGTGCCAGCAGCTTAGGTCTCCGCGATGAGCAGTTCTTC
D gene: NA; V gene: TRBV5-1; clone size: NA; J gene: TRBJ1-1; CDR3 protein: CASNQGQKNTEAFF; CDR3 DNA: TGCGCCAGCAACCAAGGGCAGAAGAACACTGAAGCTTTCTTT
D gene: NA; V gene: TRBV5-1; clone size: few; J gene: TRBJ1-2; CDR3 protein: CASSLEQGNYGYTF; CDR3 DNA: TGCGCCAGCAGCTTGGAGCAGGGAAACTATGGCTACACCTTC
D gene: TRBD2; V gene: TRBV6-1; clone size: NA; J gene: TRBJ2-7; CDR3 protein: CASSEAPTSGGAYEQYF; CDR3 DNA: TGTGCCAGCAGTGAAGCCCCAACTAGCGGGGGGGCCTACGAGCAGTACTTC
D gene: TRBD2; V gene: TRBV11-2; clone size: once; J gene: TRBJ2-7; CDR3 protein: CASSLVAGGPRANEQYF; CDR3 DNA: TGTGCCAGCAGCTTAGTGGCGGGAGGGCCGAGGGCTAACGAGCAGTACTTC
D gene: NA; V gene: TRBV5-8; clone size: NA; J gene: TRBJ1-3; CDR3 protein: CASGGLGNTIYF; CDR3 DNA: TGTGCCAGCGGGGGTTTGGGAAACACCATATATTTT
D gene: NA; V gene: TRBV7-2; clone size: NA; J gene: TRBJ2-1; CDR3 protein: CASSAAGTLVYNEQFF; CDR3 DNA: TGTGCCAGCAGCGCGGCTGGGACTTTGGTCTACAATGAGCAGTTCTTC
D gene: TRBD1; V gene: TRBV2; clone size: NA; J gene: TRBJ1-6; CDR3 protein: CASSESRPGGNSPLHF; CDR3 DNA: TGTGCCAGCAGTGAATCCCGGCCAGGGGGAAATTCACCCCTCCACTTT
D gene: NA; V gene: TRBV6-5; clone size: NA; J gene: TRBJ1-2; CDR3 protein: CASSRGQTNYGYTF; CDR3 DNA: TGTGCCAGCAGTAGGGGACAAACTAACTATGGCTACACCTTC
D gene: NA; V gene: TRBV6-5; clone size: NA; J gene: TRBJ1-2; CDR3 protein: CASSYGGGITAF; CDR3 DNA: TGTGCCAGCAGTTACGGTGGGGGAATAACGGCCTTC
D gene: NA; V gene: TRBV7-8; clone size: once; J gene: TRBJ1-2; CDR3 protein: CASSLHSLNYGYTF; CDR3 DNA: TGTGCCAGCAGCTTACACAGCTTGAACTATGGCTACACCTTC
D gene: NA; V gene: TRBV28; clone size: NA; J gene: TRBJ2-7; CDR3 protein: CASRIPTLGGRPSPVVQYF; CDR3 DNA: TGTGCCAGCAGGATCCCAACCCTCGGGGGACGGCCATCCCCCGTCGTGCAGTACTTC
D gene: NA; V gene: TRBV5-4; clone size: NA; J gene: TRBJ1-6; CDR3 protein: CASGTTGVNSPLHF; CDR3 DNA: TGTGCCAGCGGGACGACAGGAGTTAATTCACCCCTCCACTTT
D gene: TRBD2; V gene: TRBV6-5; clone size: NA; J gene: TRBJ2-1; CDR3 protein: CASSPGTSGTNEQFF; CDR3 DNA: TGTGCCAGCAGTCCGGGGACTAGCGGGACTAATGAGCAGTTCTTC
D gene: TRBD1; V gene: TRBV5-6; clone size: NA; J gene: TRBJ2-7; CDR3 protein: CASSLGPGGYEQYF; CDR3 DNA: TGTGCCAGCAGCTTGGGTCCAGGGGGCTACGAGCAGTACTTC
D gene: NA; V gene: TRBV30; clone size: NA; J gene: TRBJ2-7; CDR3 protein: CAWSYGARLTYEQYF; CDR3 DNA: TGTGCCTGGAGTTATGGGGCTAGACTCACCTACGAGCAGTACTTC
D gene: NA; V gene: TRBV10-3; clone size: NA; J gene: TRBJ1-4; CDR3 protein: CAISELDREKLFF; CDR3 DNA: TGTGCCATCAGTGAGCTCGACAGGGAAAAACTGTTTTTT
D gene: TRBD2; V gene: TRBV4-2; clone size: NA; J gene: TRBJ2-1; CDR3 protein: CASSQVGLVVNEQFF; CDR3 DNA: TGTGCCAGCAGCCAAGTTGGACTAGTTGTCAATGAGCAGTTCTTC
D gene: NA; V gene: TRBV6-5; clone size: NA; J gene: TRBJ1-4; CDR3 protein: CASSRRPDRPEKLFF; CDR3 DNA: TGTGCCAGCAGCCGCCGGCCGGACCGGCCTGAAAAACTGTTTTTT
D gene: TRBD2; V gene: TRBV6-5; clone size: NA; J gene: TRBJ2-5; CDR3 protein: CASRTSGGKETQYF; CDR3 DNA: TGTGCCAGCAGAACCTCGGGGGGTAAAGAGACCCAGTACTTC
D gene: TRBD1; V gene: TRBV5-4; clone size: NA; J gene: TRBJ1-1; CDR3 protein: CASSLDPGTVREAFF; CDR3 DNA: TGTGCCAGCAGCTTGGATCCGGGGACAGTAAGAGAAGCTTTCTTT
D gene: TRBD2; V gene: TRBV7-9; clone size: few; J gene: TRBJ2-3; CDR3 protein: CASRQYGGSTDTQYF; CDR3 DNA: TGTGCCAGCAGGCAATACGGGGGGAGCACAGATACGCAGTATTTT
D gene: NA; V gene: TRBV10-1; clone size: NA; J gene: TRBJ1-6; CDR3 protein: CARPGGQNNSPLHF; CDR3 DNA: TGCGCCAGACCCGGGGGACAAAATAATTCACCCCTCCACTTT
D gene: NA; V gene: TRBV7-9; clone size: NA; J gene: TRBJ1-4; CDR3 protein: CASSAFSATNEKLFF; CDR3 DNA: TGTGCCAGCAGCGCCTTTTCCGCAACTAATGAAAAACTGTTTTTT
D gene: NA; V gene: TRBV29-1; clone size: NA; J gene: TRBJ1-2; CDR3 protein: CSVEDQGYGYTF; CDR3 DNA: TGCAGCGTTGAAGATCAAGGGTATGGCTACACCTTC
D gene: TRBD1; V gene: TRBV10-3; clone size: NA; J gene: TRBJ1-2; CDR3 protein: CAISRGLGQGTPNYGYTF; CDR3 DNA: TGTGCCATCAGCCGTGGGTTGGGACAGGGGACTCCTAACTATGGCTACACCTTC
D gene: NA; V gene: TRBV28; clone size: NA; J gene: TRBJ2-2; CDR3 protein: CASRGVDTGELFF; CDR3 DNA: TGTGCCAGCAGGGGCGTGGACACCGGGGAGCTGTTTTTT